This T cell receptor (beta chain) stems from a study of T cell responses to AZD1222 COVID-19 vaccine. Broader study findings: Spike-specific TCR breadth and depth rose after two AZD1222 doses. White British donors predominated, females outnumbered males, and clonal diversity was possibly underestimated. Regions 160-218 and 743-854 dominated among vaccine-associated CD4 TCRs spanning spike. Only a handful of individuals given AZD1222 were seropositive at baseline.

The protocol was immunoSEQ multiplex PCR, while the TCRdb copy is restricted to in-frame clones and leaves out a portion. The sample includes 150,000 or so clones, 90% to 95% of them seen just once. This clone was seen a handful of times. Its antigen is unknown. CDR1 and CDR2 (germline): SGHVS, FNYEAQ. This CDR3 has 15 residues. Trimming removed 3 bases from V and 1 base from J, with 12 bases in between. The material was peripheral blood, obtained on day 0 of AZD1222 vaccination. The rearrangement joins TRBV7-6 to TRBJ1-1; maybe TRBD1 (6 bases). This receptor was identified in an adult in good health. The DNA of the CDR3 is TGTGCCAGCAGCTTTTGGGACACGAAGAACACTGAAGCTTTCTTT. It encodes CASSFWDTKNTEAFF.